This T cell receptor beta chain was observed in a study of blood T cell repertoires in COVID-19. Overall study context: Researchers got acute and convalescent COVID-19 samples from the United States, Italy and Spain.

In the source study's methods: The assay estimated nucleated cells by amplifying reference gene primers. Only in-frame clones appear in the TCRdb table, and some are missing; sequencing was by immunoSEQ multiplex PCR. That table is the source of V, J and clone size, and D and trimming were worked out from the DNA. This table holds around 270,000 clones, around nine tenths found once. CDR1 is SEHNR, CDR2 FQNEAQ, per germline (reference sequence). The V gene end was trimmed by 4 bases and the J gene end by 4 bases; junction bases not matched to a gene: 2. The CDR3 is 15 amino acids. The J gene is TRBJ2-1, the V gene TRBV7-9, with 12 bases identical to TRBD2. The sample consisted of peripheral blood. This sequence was found in a man between 40 and 49 years old who had recovered from COVID-19. CDR3 region: CASSSTSGRYNEQFF. The CDR3 coding sequence is TGTGCCAGCAGCTCCACTAGCGGGAGGTACAATGAGCAGTTCTTC.